This T cell receptor (beta chain) was observed in a study of CD8 T cells in Susac syndrome. Study results and limitations: That the number of individuals in its TCR sequencing and HLA analysis was relatively small was acknowledged by the study.

This clonotype was counted a few times. Its antigen is unidentified. RNA amounts of about 0.45 to 1 ug underwent reverse transcription with random hexamers. An immunoSEQ multiplex PCR generated amplified TCR beta CDR3 products spanning 54 Vbeta and 13 Jbeta. MiXCR, run by TCRdb on the immunoSEQ multiplex PCR reads, gives a single entry per CDR3 protein. The sample carries about 400,000 distinct CDR3 sequences, 85% recorded once. Trimming stripped 4 bases from V and 7 bases from J, with 14 bases between. Per germline, CDR1 MNHNY and CDR2 SVGAGI (reference sequence). The length of the CDR3 is 13 residues. CD8+ and CD4+ blood T cells underwent TCR beta sequencing. Negative isolation was used for CD8+ and CD4+ T cells, and FACS enrichment was applied to TEMRA cells.

Sequencing was done on a sample of CD8+ T cells from PBMCs. This chain uses TRBV6-6 with TRBJ2-7; weak D call: TRBD1 (6 bases). This sequence was found in a human donor with multiple sclerosis. CDR3 in amino acids: CASSLGHPGEQYF. The CDR3 DNA follows: TGTGCCAGCAGTTTGGGACATCCGGGGGAGCAGTACTTC.